The clone carrying this T cell receptor (beta chain) came up a few times. What it binds is unknown. Overall study findings and caveats: Larger-cohort validation covered only one TCR beta V-J rearrangement. Tumor memory CD4+ T cell TCR gene usage was found to cluster with blood and lymph node memory CD4+ cells and with lymph node naive CD4+ cells. Greatest tumor Treg TCR overlap was with tumor naive CD4+ cells.

Constant-region reverse primers amplified full-length variable regions, followed by semi-nested Nested Universal Primer A PCR. TCRdb recomputed calls from the 5' RACE reads with MiXCR, one row per CDR3 protein. The profile covers some 44,000 distinct CDR3 sequences, with 30% appearing a single time and roughly 4% taken by the ten largest. The sample was tumor-infiltrating memory CD4+ T cells sorted from the breast tumor. Subset: memory CD4+ T cells, CD4+CD45RO+CD25-. The sequence was obtained from a female donor with breast cancer.

CDR3 protein: CASSSREGYGTGGLQPQHF. The DNA for the CDR3 is TGTGCCAGCAGCTCCCGGGAGGGGTATGGGACAGGGGGCCTTCAGCCCCAGCATTTT. The chain is built from TRBV5-5 and TRBJ1-5; 12 positions match TRBD1. Looked up from germline, CDR1 is SGHKS and CDR2 is YYEKEE (reference sequence). This CDR3 contains 19 residues. The V and J ends lost 3 bases and 6 bases, in that order; junction bases with no gene match: 16.